This T cell receptor beta chain was identified during a study of CD8+CD57+ T cells in acquired aplastic anemia. The germline V gene encodes CDR1 SEHNR and CDR2 FQNEAQ (reference sequence). The CDR3 covers 14 residues. The V segment lost 5 bases and the J segment 0 bases; nucleotides outside the gene matches: 4. General observations from the study: There were 25 to 30 CD8+ CDR3 sequences that occurred in both patients and controls.

Selection for sequencing was limited to patients who had shown CD8+CD57+ cell expansion by flow cytometry. In the case of this clonotype: Antigen: not known.

Researchers used genomic DNA as the template to profile TCR beta VDJ and CDR3. TCRdb recomputed calls from the reads with MiXCR, one row per CDR3 protein. The data show around 160,000 distinct CDR3 sequences, around 48% seen once. This sequence was found in a human donor with aplastic anemia. The chain recombines TRBV7-9 with TRBJ2-7, with 7 bases identical to TRBD1. Sequencing used sorted CD4+, CD8+, or CD8+CD57+ T cells (not recorded which) from PBMCs. The CDR3 loop is CASSGGQISYEQYF. The CDR3 DNA reads TGTGCCAGCAGCGGGGGACAGATCTCCTACGAGCAGTACTTC.